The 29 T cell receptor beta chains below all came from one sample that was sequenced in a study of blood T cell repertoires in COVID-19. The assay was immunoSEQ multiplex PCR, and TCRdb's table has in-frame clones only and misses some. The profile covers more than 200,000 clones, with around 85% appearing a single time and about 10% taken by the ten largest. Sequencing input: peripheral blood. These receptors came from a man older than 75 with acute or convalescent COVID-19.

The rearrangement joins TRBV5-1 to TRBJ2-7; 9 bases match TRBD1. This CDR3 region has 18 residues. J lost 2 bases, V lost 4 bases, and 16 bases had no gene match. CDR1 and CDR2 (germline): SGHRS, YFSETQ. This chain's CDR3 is CASSPRGTGKWETYEQYF. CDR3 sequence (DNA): TGCGCCAGCAGCCCTAGGGGGACAGGGAAGTGGGAAACCTACGAGCAGTACTTC.

CDR3 protein: CASSSLRGHSYEQYF. DNA of the CDR3: TGTGCCAGCAGTTCTCTGAGGGGACACTCCTACGAGCAGTACTTC. This chain joins TRBV28 and TRBJ2-7; possibly TRBD1 for D (6 bases). This CDR3 has 15 amino acids. Looked up from germline, CDR1 is MDHEN and CDR2 is SYDVKM. The V end was cut by 4 bases, the J end by 0 bases, with 13 bases between.

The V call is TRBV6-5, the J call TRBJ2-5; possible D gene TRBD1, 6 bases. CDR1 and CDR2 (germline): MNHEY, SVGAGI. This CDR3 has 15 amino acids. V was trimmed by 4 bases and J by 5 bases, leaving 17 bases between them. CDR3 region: CASSSDRWRGETQYF. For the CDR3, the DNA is TGTGCCAGCAGTTCTGACAGGTGGAGAGGCGAGACCCAGTACTTC.

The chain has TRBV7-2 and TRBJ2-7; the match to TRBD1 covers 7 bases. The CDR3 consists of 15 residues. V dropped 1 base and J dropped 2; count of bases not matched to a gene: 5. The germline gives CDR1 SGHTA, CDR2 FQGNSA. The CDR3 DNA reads TGTGCCAGCAGCTTAGTACAGGGGTACCCCTACGAGCAGTACTTC. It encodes CASSLVQGYPYEQYF.

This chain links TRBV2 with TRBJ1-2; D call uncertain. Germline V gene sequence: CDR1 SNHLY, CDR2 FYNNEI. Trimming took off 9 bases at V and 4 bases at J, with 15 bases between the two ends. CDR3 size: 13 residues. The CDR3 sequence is CASTGREAYGYTF. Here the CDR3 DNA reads TGTGCCAGTACGGGGAGAGAAGCCTATGGCTACACCTTC.

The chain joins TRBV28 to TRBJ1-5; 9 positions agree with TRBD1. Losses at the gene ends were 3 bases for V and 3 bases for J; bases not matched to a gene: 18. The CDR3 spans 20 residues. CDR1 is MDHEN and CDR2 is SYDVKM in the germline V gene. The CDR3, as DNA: TGTGCCAGCAGTTTCTCCAATCACCTAGGACAGGGGCTCTTCAATCAGCCCCAGCATTTT. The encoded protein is CASSFSNHLGQGLFNQPQHF.

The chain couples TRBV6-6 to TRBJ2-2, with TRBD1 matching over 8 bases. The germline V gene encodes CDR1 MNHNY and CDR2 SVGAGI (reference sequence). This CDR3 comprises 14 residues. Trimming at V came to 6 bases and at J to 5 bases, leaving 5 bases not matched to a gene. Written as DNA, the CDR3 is TGTGCCAGCAGCTCTACAGGGGGGACCGGGGAGCTGTTTTTT. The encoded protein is CASSSTGGTGELFF.

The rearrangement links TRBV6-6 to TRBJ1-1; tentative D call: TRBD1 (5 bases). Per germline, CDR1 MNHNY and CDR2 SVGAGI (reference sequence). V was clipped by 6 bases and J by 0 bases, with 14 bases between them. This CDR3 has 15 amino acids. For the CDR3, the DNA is TGTGCCAGCAGGGGCCCAGGGTACATGAACACTGAAGCTTTCTTT. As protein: CASRGPGYMNTEAFF.

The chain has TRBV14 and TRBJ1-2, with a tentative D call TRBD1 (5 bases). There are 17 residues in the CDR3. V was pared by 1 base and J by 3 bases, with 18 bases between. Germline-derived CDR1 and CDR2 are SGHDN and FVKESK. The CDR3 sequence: CASSQVGGTENYYGYTF. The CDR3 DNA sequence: TGTGCCAGCAGCCAAGTCGGGGGGACGGAGAACTACTATGGCTACACCTTC.

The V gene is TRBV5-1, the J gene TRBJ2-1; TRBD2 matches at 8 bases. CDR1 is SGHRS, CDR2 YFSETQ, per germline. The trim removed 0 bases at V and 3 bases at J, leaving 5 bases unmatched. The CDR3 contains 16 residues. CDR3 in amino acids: CASSLGGGPIYNEQFF. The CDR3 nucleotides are TGCGCCAGCAGCTTGGGCGGGGGGCCCATCTACAATGAGCAGTTCTTC.

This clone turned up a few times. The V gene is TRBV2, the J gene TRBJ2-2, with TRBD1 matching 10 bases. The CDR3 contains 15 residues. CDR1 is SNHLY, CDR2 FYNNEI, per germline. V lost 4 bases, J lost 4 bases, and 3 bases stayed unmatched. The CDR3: CASSAGQGRTGELFF. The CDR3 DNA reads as TGTGCCAGCAGTGCGGGACAGGGGCGCACCGGGGAGCTGTTTTTT.

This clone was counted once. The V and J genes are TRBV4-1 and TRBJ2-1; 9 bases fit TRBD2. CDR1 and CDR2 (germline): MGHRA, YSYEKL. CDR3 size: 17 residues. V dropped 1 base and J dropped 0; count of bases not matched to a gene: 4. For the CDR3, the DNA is TGCGCCAGCAGCCAAGCTCTAGCGGGGTTCTCCTACAATGAGCAGTTCTTC. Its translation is CASSQALAGFSYNEQFF.

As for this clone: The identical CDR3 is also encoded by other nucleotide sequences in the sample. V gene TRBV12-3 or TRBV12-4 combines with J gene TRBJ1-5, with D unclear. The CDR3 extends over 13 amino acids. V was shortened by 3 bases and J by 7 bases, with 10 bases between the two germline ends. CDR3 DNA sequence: TGTGCCAGCAGTTTGAGGGTTTCGCAGCCCCAGCATTTT. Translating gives CASSLRVSQPQHF.

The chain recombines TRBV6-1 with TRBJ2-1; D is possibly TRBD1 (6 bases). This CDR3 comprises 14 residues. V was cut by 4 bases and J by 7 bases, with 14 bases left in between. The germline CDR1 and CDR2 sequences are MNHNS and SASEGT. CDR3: CASSAPHQGNEQFF. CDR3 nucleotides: TGTGCCAGCAGTGCCCCCCACCAGGGGAATGAGCAGTTCTTC.

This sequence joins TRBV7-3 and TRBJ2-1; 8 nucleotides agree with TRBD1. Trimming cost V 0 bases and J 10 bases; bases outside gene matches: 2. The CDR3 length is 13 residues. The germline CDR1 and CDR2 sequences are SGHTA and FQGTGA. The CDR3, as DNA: TGTGCCAGCAGCTTAACCCGACAGGGGGAGCAGTTCTTC. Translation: CASSLTRQGEQFF.

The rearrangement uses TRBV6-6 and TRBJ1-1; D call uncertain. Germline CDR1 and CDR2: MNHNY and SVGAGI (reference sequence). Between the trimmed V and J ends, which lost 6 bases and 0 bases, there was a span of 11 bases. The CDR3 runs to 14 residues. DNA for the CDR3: TGTGCCAGCAGGACTGAGTCAATGAACACTGAAGCTTTCTTT. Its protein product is CASRTESMNTEAFF.

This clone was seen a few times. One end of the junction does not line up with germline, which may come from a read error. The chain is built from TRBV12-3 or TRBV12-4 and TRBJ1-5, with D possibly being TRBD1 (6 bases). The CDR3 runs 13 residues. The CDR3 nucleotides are TGTGCCAGCACTTTACAGGGCCTTCAGCCCCAGCATTTT. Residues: CASTLQGLQPQHF.

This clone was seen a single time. CDR3 sequence: CASSPYVRGLNTEAFF. Here the CDR3 DNA reads TGTGCCAGCTCACCTTATGTCAGGGGGCTGAACACTGAAGCTTTCTTT. The chain is built from TRBV18 and TRBJ1-1; 8 nucleotides agree with TRBD1. CDR3 size: 16 residues. Germline V gene lookup returns CDR1 KGHSH and CDR2 LQKENI. J lost 0 bases, V lost 3 bases, and 6 bases had no gene match.

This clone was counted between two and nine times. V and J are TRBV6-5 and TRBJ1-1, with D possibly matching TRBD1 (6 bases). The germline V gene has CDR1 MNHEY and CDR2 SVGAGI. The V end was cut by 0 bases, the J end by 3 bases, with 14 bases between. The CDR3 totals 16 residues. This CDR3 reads CASSYSMGGGDTEAFF. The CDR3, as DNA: TGTGCCAGCAGTTACTCGATGGGAGGGGGGGACACTGAAGCTTTCTTT.

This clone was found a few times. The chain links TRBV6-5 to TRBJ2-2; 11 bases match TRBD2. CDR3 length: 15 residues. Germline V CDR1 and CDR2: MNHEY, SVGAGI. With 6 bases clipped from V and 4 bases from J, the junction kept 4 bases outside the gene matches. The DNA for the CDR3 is TGTGCCAGCAGCTCAGGACTAGCGGGCACCGGGGAGCTGTTTTTT. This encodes CASSSGLAGTGELFF.

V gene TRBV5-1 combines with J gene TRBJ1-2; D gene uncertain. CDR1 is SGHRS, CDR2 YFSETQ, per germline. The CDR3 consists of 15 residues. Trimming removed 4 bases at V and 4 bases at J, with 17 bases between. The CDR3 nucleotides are TGCGCCAGCAGCACATTAGGAGTAGGTGGCTATGGCTACACCTTC. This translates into CASSTLGVGGYGYTF.

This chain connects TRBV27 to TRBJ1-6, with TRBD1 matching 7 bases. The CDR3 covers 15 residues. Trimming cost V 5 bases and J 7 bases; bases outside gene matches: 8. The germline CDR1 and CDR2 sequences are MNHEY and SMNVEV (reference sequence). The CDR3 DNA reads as TGTGCCAGCAGTCGACTCGACAGGGAAAATTCACCCCTCCACTTT. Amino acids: CASSRLDRENSPLHF.

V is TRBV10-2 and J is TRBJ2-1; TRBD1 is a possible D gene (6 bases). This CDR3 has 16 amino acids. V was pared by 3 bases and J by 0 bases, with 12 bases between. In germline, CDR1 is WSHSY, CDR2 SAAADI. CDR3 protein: CASSDQGQSSYNEQFF. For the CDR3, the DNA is TGCGCCAGCAGTGACCAGGGGCAGTCCTCCTACAATGAGCAGTTCTTC.

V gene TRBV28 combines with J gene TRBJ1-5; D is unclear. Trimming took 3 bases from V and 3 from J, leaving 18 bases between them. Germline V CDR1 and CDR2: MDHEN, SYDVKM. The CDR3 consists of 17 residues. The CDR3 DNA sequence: TGTGCCAGCAGTTTGATTGGGCCAGACGTCCTCAATCAGCCCCAGCATTTT. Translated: CASSLIGPDVLNQPQHF.

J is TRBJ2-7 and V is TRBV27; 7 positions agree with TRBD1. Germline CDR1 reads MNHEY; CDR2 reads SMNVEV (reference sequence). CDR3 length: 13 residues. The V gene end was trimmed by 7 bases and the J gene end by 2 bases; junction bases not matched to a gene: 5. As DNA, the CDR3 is TGTGCCAGCAAGCGACAGGGACCCTACGAGCAGTACTTC. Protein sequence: CASKRQGPYEQYF.

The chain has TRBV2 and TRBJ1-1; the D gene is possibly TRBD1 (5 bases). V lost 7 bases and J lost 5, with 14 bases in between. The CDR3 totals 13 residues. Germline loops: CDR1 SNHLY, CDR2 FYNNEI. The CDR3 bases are TGTGCCAGCACGGGGGAAGTACTGACTGAAGCTTTCTTT. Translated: CASTGEVLTEAFF.

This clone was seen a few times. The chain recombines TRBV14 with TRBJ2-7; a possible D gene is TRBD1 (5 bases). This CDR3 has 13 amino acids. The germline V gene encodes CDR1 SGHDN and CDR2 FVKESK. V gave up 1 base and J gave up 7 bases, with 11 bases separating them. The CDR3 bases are TGTGCCAGCAGCCAAGTGTTAGCAGGGGAGCAGTACTTC. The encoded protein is CASSQVLAGEQYF.

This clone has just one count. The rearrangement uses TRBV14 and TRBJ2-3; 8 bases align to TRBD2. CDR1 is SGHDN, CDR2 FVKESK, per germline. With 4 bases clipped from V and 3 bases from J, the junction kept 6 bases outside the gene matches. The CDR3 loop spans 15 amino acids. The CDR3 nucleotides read TGTGCCAGCAGCCCCCTGGGACTAGAAACAGATACGCAGTATTTT. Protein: CASSPLGLETDTQYF.

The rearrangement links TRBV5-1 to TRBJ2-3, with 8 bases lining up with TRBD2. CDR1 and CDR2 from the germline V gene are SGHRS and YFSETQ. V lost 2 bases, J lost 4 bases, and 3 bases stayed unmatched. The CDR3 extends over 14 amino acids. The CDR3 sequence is CASSLGTRADTQYF. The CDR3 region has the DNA TGCGCCAGCAGCTTAGGGACTAGAGCAGATACGCAGTATTTT.